This entry features one T cell receptor beta chain sequence. Its antigen is still unknown. It has no much larger one-base neighbor in the sample; base qualities were not kept. Collaborating institutions collected whole blood in K2EDTA tubes following their own protocols. For TCRbeta analysis, collaborators shipped samples as frozen whole blood, isolated PBMCs, or DNA extracted from either of those sample types. This entry belongs to a study of blood T cell repertoires in COVID-19 (dated by TCRdb to the early 2020s). At the level of the whole study: Samples from collaborators originated in the United States, Italy and Spain and spanned both the acute and convalescent phases of COVID-19. The material from the prospective study consisted of cDNA or gDNA derived from T cells, B-cell-depleted T cells, or PBMCs. Deeply sampled blood TCRbeta repertoires from subjects exposed to, actively infected with, or recovered from COVID-19 were included in the dataset. A freely available public database, intended as a resource for researchers studying the immune response to SARS-CoV-2, is where the repertoires were released. The samples were drawn from the first 160 participants of the ongoing ImmuneRACE study and from 1,254 subjects provided by 6 global collaborators. A de-identified subject ID, COVID-19 status, age in years and sex were almost always included in the sample metadata. Where HLA class I and class II types were available, the types were taken from metadata supplied by the sample provider, not from assay-based typing. Overall study outcomes, separate from this receptor: Clinical and demographic metadata were provided uncurated, with the amount varying by source and participant.

TCRbeta CDR3 regions were amplified from genomic DNA using the immunoSEQ Assay, a bias-controlled multiplex PCR. The authors' analysis ran thus. The number of nucleated cells in each sample was estimated from the amplification of reference gene primers within the assay. To quantify the absolute abundance of each unique TCRbeta CDR3 rearrangement, sequence reads were collapsed and filtered. Productive Simpson clonality was computed per sample as the square root of Simpson's diversity index over productive rearrangements. TCRdb took this table from immuneACCESS and kept in-frame rearrangements with V and J called. Such tables lack part of the clones; where checked against another copy, unresolved V genes explain under half of the gap, and the rest is unexplained. V, J and clone size are those of that table, while D and trimming were read from the DNA. This sample gives approximately 160,000 clones in total; around four fifths of them show up just once. The leading ten clones occupy approximately 2.6% of the sample.

The sequencing sample was made of peripheral blood. The clonotype comes from a man aged 65-85 years with acute or convalescent COVID-19.

The nucleotide sequence reads TGTGCCAGCAGTGTGGACAGGGTGAGGGAGCAGTACTTC. It specifies CASSVDRVREQYF. The rearrangement joined TRBV2 to TRBJ2-7, and TRBD1 matches 8 of the central bases. There are 13 amino acids in the CDR3, from cysteine to phenylalanine inclusive. The DNA shown is the 39-base CDR3, in frame from base 1. CDR1 and CDR2 are drawn from the germline V gene: SNHLY, FYNNEI. After removal of 4 bases from V and 7 bases from J, the junction retains 6 bases not matched to a gene.